The 23 T cell receptor beta chains below were found in one sample sequenced in a study of T cell responses to AZD1222 COVID-19 vaccine. Here immunoSEQ multiplex PCR was the method, and the copy in TCRdb shows in-frame clones only, minus some. In the table there are approximately 180,000 clones, more than 80% of which are singletons. This specimen consisted of peripheral blood, obtained 28 days after the second dose of the MenACWY control vaccine. The source is an adult who received the MenACWY meningococcal vaccine as a control.

This chain links TRBV5-8 with TRBJ1-5; D gene ambiguous. The germline V and J ends were trimmed by 4 bases and 0 bases, with 11 bases remaining between them. This CDR3 spans 15 amino acids. Germline CDR1 SGHTS, CDR2 YDEGEE. DNA of the CDR3: TGTGCCAGCAGCCCCGGACTGTATAGCAATCAGCCCCAGCATTTT. Encoded protein: CASSPGLYSNQPQHF.

This chain connects TRBV5-4 to TRBJ1-4, with D tentatively TRBD1 (6 bases). Per germline, CDR1 SGHNT and CDR2 YYREEE (reference sequence). The CDR3 totals 16 residues. V gave up 4 bases and J gave up 0 bases, with 13 bases separating them. CDR3 residues: CASSIRTDATNEKLFF. For the CDR3, the DNA is TGTGCCAGCAGCATCCGGACAGACGCAACTAATGAAAAACTGTTTTTT.

The chain carries TRBV10-3 and TRBJ2-5; TRBD1 agrees at 7 bases. Germline assignment: CDR1 ENHRY and CDR2 SYGVKD. The V gene end was trimmed by 6 bases and the J gene end by 3 bases; junction bases not matched to a gene: 16. The CDR3 extends over 17 amino acids. In DNA form, the CDR3 reads TGTGCCATCAGCCCTACCGCCGGGACAGAAATGGAAGAGACCCAGTACTTC. Its translation is CAISPTAGTEMEETQYF.

The J gene is TRBJ1-2, the V gene TRBV7-9; TRBD1 is a possible D gene (6 bases). The V end was cut by 4 bases, the J end by 3 bases, with 12 bases between. The CDR3 runs 14 residues. Germline-derived CDR1 and CDR2 are SEHNR and FQNEAQ (reference sequence). The chain's CDR3 is CASSYRERYYGYTF. CDR3 bases: TGTGCCAGCAGCTACAGGGAACGATACTATGGCTACACCTTC.

This rearrangement joins TRBV28 to TRBJ2-7; D is uncertain. Germline V gene sequence: CDR1 MDHEN, CDR2 SYDVKM. The V end was cut by 6 bases, the J end by 5 bases, with 11 bases between. The CDR3 runs 12 residues. The CDR3 region is CASSGIFNEQYF. The CDR3 DNA reads TGTGCCAGCAGCGGTATTTTCAACGAGCAGTACTTC.

This clone has only one observation. The V and J genes are TRBV28 and TRBJ2-2; 7 bases agree with TRBD2. J lost 7 bases, V lost 2 bases, and 4 bases had no gene match. Germline V lookup: CDR1 MDHEN, CDR2 SYDVKM. CDR3 length equals 14 residues. CDR3 nucleotides: TGTGCCAGCAGTTTACGGGGAGGGGACGGGGAGCTGTTTTTT. It encodes CASSLRGGDGELFF.

A single count supports this clone. The V call is TRBV5-4, the J call TRBJ2-5; the D gene is possibly TRBD1 (6 bases). This CDR3 is built from 13 residues. The ends were cut back, 4 bases at V and 5 bases at J, with 12 bases in the middle. The germline V gene encodes CDR1 SGHNT and CDR2 YYREEE (reference sequence). In DNA, the CDR3 is TGTGCCAGCAGCATGGTGGGGGCCGAGACCCAGTACTTC. Residues: CASSMVGAETQYF.

This chain joins TRBV28 and TRBJ1-1, with unresolved D. The V end lost 6 bases, the J end lost 7 bases, and 15 bases lay between the germline ends. This CDR3 is built from 13 residues. Germline V CDR1 and CDR2: MDHEN, SYDVKM. CDR3 in DNA: TGTGCCAGCAGCCTGTCAGTTAGTCTTGAAGCTTTCTTT. Its protein product is CASSLSVSLEAFF.

The genes are TRBV20-1 and TRBJ1-1, with D possibly being TRBD1 (5 bases). The CDR3 has 13 amino acids. Germline CDR1 reads DFQATT; CDR2 reads SNEGSKA (reference sequence). Trimming left V 3 bases short and J 6 bases short, with 14 bases between. CDR3 in amino acids: CSASPGFYAEAFF. The CDR3 bases are TGCAGTGCTAGTCCAGGGTTCTACGCTGAAGCTTTCTTT.

For this clone: The junction differs from germline at one of its ends, possibly a read error. The chain joins TRBV9 to TRBJ2-1, with 10 bases identical to TRBD2. The germline V gene has CDR1 SGDLS and CDR2 YYNGEE. This CDR3 is 14 amino acids long. CDR3 region: CASNVAGGRNEQFF. CDR3 sequence (DNA): TGTGCCAGCAACGTAGCGGGAGGTAGAAATGAGCAGTTCTTC. The full variable domain, its missing parts supplied by reference TRBV9 and TRBJ2-1, is DSGVTQTPKHLITATGQRVTLRCSPRSGDLSVYWYQQSLDQGLQFLIQYYNGEERAKGNILERFSAQQFPDLHSELNLSSLELGDSALYFCASNVAGGRNEQFFGPGTRLTVL.

CDR3 loop: CASSKAGGNQPQHF. The CDR3 nucleotides read TGTGCCAGCAGCAAAGCAGGGGGCAATCAGCCCCAGCATTTT. The chain combines TRBV21-1 with TRBJ1-5; the table's D call, TRBD1, was not checked against the DNA. TRBV21-1 is a listed pseudogene. The CDR3 totals 14 residues.

The chain is built from TRBV6-2 or TRBV6-3 and TRBJ1-5, with a tentative D call TRBD1 (5 bases). Germline V gives CDR1 MNHEY, CDR2 SVGEGT. V was pared by 2 bases and J by 5 bases, with 16 bases between. The CDR3 contains 16 residues. CDR3 coding DNA: TGTGCCAGCAGTTACGGGGGACCTTTTCCCGATCAGCCCCAGCATTTT. Encoded protein: CASSYGGPFPDQPQHF.

In this sample, this clone turned up a few times. The V call is TRBV29-1, the J call TRBJ1-2, with a weak D call TRBD1 (5 bases). From germline, CDR1 is SQVTM and CDR2 ANQGSEA. Trimming pared 4 bases from V and 4 bases from J, leaving 7 bases between. CDR3 length equals 11 residues. CDR3 sequence (DNA): TGCAGCGTTGGTGGGGGCTATGGCTACACCTTC. This gives the protein CSVGGGYGYTF. The full variable domain, completed using reference TRBV29-1 and TRBJ1-2, is SAVISQKPSRDICQRGTSLTIQCQVDSQVTMMFWYRQQPGQSLTLIATANQGSEATYESGFVIDKFPISRPNLTFSTLTVSNMSPEDSSIYLCSVGGGYGYTFGSGTRLTVV.

The chain combines TRBV10-3 with TRBJ2-6, with D possibly TRBD2 on 5 matching bases. The CDR3 extends over 15 amino acids. Germline V gene lookup returns CDR1 ENHRY and CDR2 SYGVKD. With 4 bases removed from V and 4 bases from J, the gap between germline ends came to 11 bases. Written as DNA, the CDR3 is TGTGCCATCAGTGGAGAGGGATCCGGGGCCAACGTCCTGACTTTC. Encoded protein: CAISGEGSGANVLTF.

The rearrangement uses TRBV15 and TRBJ2-3; D call uncertain. From germline, CDR1 is LNHNV and CDR2 YYDKDF (reference sequence). The ends were cut back, 0 bases at V and 1 base at J, with 8 bases in the middle. CDR3 size: 15 residues. The CDR3, as DNA: TGTGCCACCAGCAGAGAACCGGCGGGCACAGATACGCAGTATTTT. Amino acids: CATSREPAGTDTQYF.

The genes are TRBV6-1 and TRBJ2-3, with 7 bases identical to TRBD1. The CDR3 covers 18 residues. Unmatched junction bases numbered 15, after V lost 1 base and J lost 5 bases. The germline V gene has CDR1 MNHNS and CDR2 SASEGT. The CDR3 sequence: CASSEEIQAGGYVDTQYF. For the CDR3, the DNA is TGTGCCAGCAGTGAAGAGATACAGGCAGGGGGATATGTAGATACGCAGTATTTT.

The chain employs TRBV28 and TRBJ2-1, with D maybe TRBD2 (7 bases). Germline lookup yields CDR1 MDHEN and CDR2 SYDVKM. Trimming cost V 7 bases and J 6 bases, with 16 bases left between them. The length of the CDR3 is 14 residues. The CDR3 here is CASTPIGGLNEQFF. Written as DNA, the CDR3 is TGTGCCAGCACCCCAATCGGGGGGCTCAATGAGCAGTTCTTC.

The CDR3 DNA reads TGTGCCAGCAGCTTACCTGGAAACACCATATATTTT. This translates into CASSLPGNTIYF. The chain employs TRBV28 and TRBJ1-3, with no clear D. V dropped 6 bases and J dropped 2 bases, with 5 bases sitting between them. There are 12 residues in the CDR3. Germline assignment: CDR1 MDHEN and CDR2 SYDVKM.

This clone was seen once. The J gene is TRBJ2-7, the V gene TRBV27, with D unclear. Germline CDR1 and CDR2: MNHEY and SMNVEV (reference sequence). The CDR3 sequence is 17 residues long. Trimming cost V 4 bases and J 0 bases, with 19 bases left between them. This CDR3 is CASSSAVERRNSYEQYF. CDR3 in DNA: TGTGCCAGCAGTTCCGCGGTGGAGAGGCGGAACTCCTACGAGCAGTACTTC.

The chain links TRBV7-9 to TRBJ2-5; D not resolved. Germline V gene data show CDR1 as SEHNR and CDR2 as FQNEAQ (reference sequence). The CDR3 loop spans 14 amino acids. Trimming left V 8 bases short and J 5 bases short, with 18 bases between. The CDR3 coding sequence is TGTGCCAGCGGACGGACCCGAGTTGTGGAGACCCAGTACTTC. It yields the protein CASGRTRVVETQYF.

This clone was recorded once. This chain uses TRBV7-2 with TRBJ2-6; 12 bases match TRBD1. With 4 bases clipped from V and 2 bases from J, the junction kept 6 bases outside the gene matches. The CDR3 length is 18 residues. Germline V gene data show CDR1 as SGHTA and CDR2 as FQGNSA. The CDR3 DNA reads TGTGCCAGCAGCTGGGACAGGGGGCAAGGAACTGGGGCCAACGTCCTGACTTTC. This codes for CASSWDRGQGTGANVLTF.

The chain combines TRBV2 with TRBJ2-7; 14 nucleotides agree with TRBD2. This CDR3 spans 18 amino acids. The ends lost 4 bases at V and 6 bases at J; junction bases unmatched: 14. Germline-derived CDR1 and CDR2 are SNHLY and FYNNEI. For the CDR3, the DNA is TGTGCCAGCAGTGGTGCCGTGACTAGCGGGAGGGCCTTGGGCGAGCAGTACTTC. Protein: CASSGAVTSGRALGEQYF.

V and J are TRBV7-9 and TRBJ2-7, with D perhaps TRBD1 or TRBD2 (5 bases each). Between the trimmed V and J ends, which lost 2 bases and 0 bases, there was a span of 11 bases. Germline V CDR1 and CDR2: SEHNR, FQNEAQ (reference sequence). This CDR3 is built from 15 residues. Written as DNA, the CDR3 is TGTGCCAGCAGCTTACGGCAGGGACCCTCCTACGAGCAGTACTTC. It yields the protein CASSLRQGPSYEQYF. The variable domain in full, completed from reference TRBV7-9 and TRBJ2-7, reads DTGVSQNPRHKITKRGQNVTFRCDPISEHNRLYWYRQTLGQGPEFLTYFQNEAQLEKSRLLSDRFSAERPKGSFSTLEIQRTEQGDSAMYLCASSLRQGPSYEQYFGPGTRLTVT.